This T cell receptor beta chain was obtained from a study of lymphopenia after photon versus proton radiotherapy. Study observations and caveats: Proton therapy kept repertoires fairly stable, unlike photons, which gained effector/memory cells. Survival link was tested only in deceased patients; proton benefit remains a possibility. A bigger post-nadir fall in TCR diversity correlated inversely with survival time in deceased patients. Oligoclonal CD8+ Temra expansion after nadir drove photon patients' diversity drop.

Measured with immunoSEQ multiplex PCR; TCRdb has only the in-frame clones, and not every one. The data show some 42,000 clones, over 80% seen once. On this clone itself: What it binds is not known.

Germline V CDR1 and CDR2: SGHVS, FNYEAQ. CDR3 length: 18 residues. V gave up 2 bases and J gave up 3 bases; unmatched junction bases: 14. V usage is TRBV7-6 and J usage is TRBJ2-7; TRBD2 agrees at 9 bases. Sequencing was performed on peripheral blood, taken from a patient treated with proton-based radiotherapy. This TCR was recovered from a woman aged 70-85 years with pancreatic cancer. CDR3 region: CASSLPATSGPPVYEQYF. In DNA, the CDR3 is TGTGCCAGCAGCTTACCGGCCACTAGCGGGCCACCCGTCTACGAGCAGTACTTC.